Following are 3 T cell receptor beta chains from one sample sequenced in a study of regulatory T cells in long-lasting Graves disease. Time point in this sample: newly diagnosed GD, antithyroid drugs for less than 3 months. PBMC RNA was the source of the TCR library. Arm-PCR of CDR3 regions and iRepertoire HTBI primers were the basis on which TCR beta libraries were built. One entry per CDR3 protein results from TCRdb running MiXCR on the multiplex PCR reads. The table lists 350,000 to 450,000 distinct CDR3 sequences, over 9.5% of them singletons. This sample also appeared in a second study, on T cells in Graves' hyperthyroidism and ophthalmopathy.

The sequenced sample was peripheral blood mononuclear cells (PBMCs), obtained at new diagnosis, from a patient treated with antithyroid drugs. The receptors shown here come from a woman aged 18-29 years with Graves disease.

The chain combines TRBV14 with TRBJ1-2; a weak D match, TRBD1 (5 bases). This CDR3 region has 12 residues. With 2 bases removed from V and 4 bases from J, the gap between germline ends came to 5 bases. Germline CDR1 is SGHDN and CDR2 is FVKESK. The CDR3 sequence is CASSQTGYGYTF. The CDR3 nucleotides read TGTGCCAGCAGCCAAACAGGCTATGGCTACACCTTC.

The V gene is TRBV7-2, the J gene TRBJ2-2; 7 nucleotides align to TRBD2. J gave up 2 bases and V 5 bases, and 17 bases lay outside the gene matches. The CDR3 length is 19 residues. Looked up from germline, CDR1 is SGHTA and CDR2 is FQGNSA. CDR3 in amino acids: CASSLPGEGQAINTGELFF. The CDR3 region has the DNA TGTGCCAGCAGCCTCCCCGGGGAGGGGCAGGCAATAAACACCGGGGAGCTGTTTTTT.

This clonotype was found many times. This chain uses TRBV27 with TRBJ2-7, with TRBD1 matching 12 bases. CDR3 size: 14 residues. The V segment lost 8 bases and the J segment 6 bases; nucleotides outside the gene matches: 8. CDR1 is MNHEY, CDR2 SMNVEV, per germline (reference sequence). CDR3 protein: CASRPGTGGVEQYF. As DNA, the CDR3 is TGTGCCAGCCGTCCCGGGACAGGGGGCGTCGAGCAGTACTTC.